These 21 T cell receptor beta chains originate from one sample sequenced in a study of Graves' ophthalmopathy and Graves' hyperthyroidism. Amplification of the TCR beta CDR3 regions used RNA transcripts (as template). In the first round, RT-PCR was carried out with HTBI primers, and a multiplex PCR formed the second round. One entry per CDR3 protein, called by TCRdb with MiXCR from the multiplex PCR reads. Found here are around 660,000 distinct CDR3 sequences, 35% to 45% of them singletons; the top ten hold about 3.3%. Source material: peripheral blood. The receptors were sampled from an adult man with Graves' ophthalmopathy.

This clonotype was picked up many times. The chain couples TRBV5-5 to TRBJ2-5; 11 nucleotides line up with TRBD2. This CDR3 region has 16 residues. Looked up from germline, CDR1 is SGHKS and CDR2 is YYEKEE (reference sequence). V gave up 0 bases and J gave up 2 bases; unmatched junction bases: 3. CDR3 nucleotide sequence: TGTGCCAGCAGCTTGGTCGGGACTAGCGGACAAGAGACCCAGTACTTC. It yields the protein CASSLVGTSGQETQYF.

In its sample, this clonotype was seen many times. The V gene is TRBV10-3, the J gene TRBJ2-5; 9 bases line up with TRBD2. Per the germline V gene, CDR1 is ENHRY and CDR2 is SYGVKD. CDR3 length: 16 residues. V lost 6 bases and J lost 1; bases outside the gene matches: 9. The CDR3 protein is CAISKRVAGVQETQYF. As DNA, the CDR3 is TGTGCCATCAGCAAGAGGGTAGCGGGGGTCCAAGAGACCCAGTACTTC.

The chain uses TRBV6-6 and TRBJ1-5; D might be TRBD1 (6 bases). Germline V gives CDR1 MNHNY, CDR2 SVGAGI (reference sequence). CDR3 length equals 15 residues. Trimming pared 0 bases from V and 4 bases from J, leaving 10 bases between. The DNA of the CDR3 is TGTGCCAGCAGTTACTCGACAGGATTGAATCAGCCCCAGCATTTT. Protein: CASSYSTGLNQPQHF.

This clonotype has just a few counts. The chain recombines TRBV12-5 with TRBJ2-5, with a tentative D call TRBD2 (5 bases). Germline CDR1 and CDR2: LGHNT and FRNRAP. CDR3 length: 15 amino acids. V was cut by 4 bases and J by 2 bases, with 14 bases left in between. For the CDR3, the DNA is TGTGCTAGTGGTTGGACGGGAACTCCACAAGAGACCCAGTACTTC. As protein: CASGWTGTPQETQYF. Full variable domain (remainder filled in from reference TRBV12-5 and TRBJ2-5): DARVTQTPRHKVTEMGQEVTMRCQPILGHNTVFWYRQTMMQGLELLAYFRNRAPLDDSGMPKDRFSAEMPDATLATLKIQPSEPRDSAVYFCASGWTGTPQETQYFGPGTRLLVL.

The chain carries TRBV20-1 and TRBJ1-5; TRBD1 might be the D (6 bases). The CDR3 has 13 amino acids. Germline V CDR1 and CDR2: DFQATT, SNEGSKA (reference sequence). Deletions cut 3 bases from V and 7 bases from J, with 13 bases between. The CDR3 loop is CSASVIRGQPQHF. The CDR3 region has the DNA TGCAGTGCTAGCGTTATTAGGGGGCAGCCCCAGCATTTT.

A word on this clonotype: A much more abundant neighbour one base away suggests this may be a read error. The chain joins TRBV15 to TRBJ1-1; 8 nucleotides agree with TRBD1. With V trimmed by 8 bases and J by 1 base, 9 bases remained unmatched. CDR3 length: 15 residues. In germline, CDR1 is LNHNV, CDR2 YYDKDF (reference sequence). In DNA form, the CDR3 reads TGTGCCACCGGCAAGGACAGGGATGGGAACACTGAAGCTTTCTTT. Residues: CATGKDRDGNTEAFF. Complete variable domain (other parts from reference TRBV15 and TRBJ1-1): DAMVIQNPRYQVTQFGKPVTLSCSQTLNHNVMYWYQQKSSQAPKLLFHYYDKDFNNEADTPDNFQSRRPNTSFCFLDIRSPGLGDTAMYLCATGKDRDGNTEAFFGQGTRLTVV.

V is TRBV11-3 and J is TRBJ2-7; 7 nucleotides agree with TRBD2. The CDR3 runs 15 residues. After removal of 1 base from V and 2 bases from J, the junction contained 5 bases not matched to a gene. Germline V lookup: CDR1 SGHNT, CDR2 YENEEA. The CDR3 region is CASSLAPSGTYEQYF. CDR3 in DNA: TGTGCCAGCAGCTTAGCCCCTAGCGGAACCTACGAGCAGTACTTC.

This clonotype appeared many times. The chain is built from TRBV11-2 and TRBJ2-7; the match to TRBD1 covers 9 bases. V was clipped by 5 bases and J by 1 base; unmatched bases: 6. The CDR3 runs 15 residues. Germline V lookup: CDR1 SGHAT, CDR2 FQNNGV. The CDR3 region has the DNA TGTGCCAGCAGCAAGACAGGGGGACCGTCCTACGAGCAGTACTTC. It codes for CASSKTGGPSYEQYF. Drawing the rest from reference TRBV11-2 and TRBJ2-7, the complete variable domain is EAGVAQSPRYKIIEKRQSVAFWCNPISGHATLYWYQQILGQGPKLLIQFQNNGVVDDSQLPKDRFSAERLKGVDSTLKIQPAKLEDSAVYLCASSKTGGPSYEQYFGPGTRLTVT.

V usage is TRBV4-2 and J usage is TRBJ1-1, with D hard to call. V was trimmed by 0 bases and J by 5 bases, leaving 13 bases between them. Looked up from germline, CDR1 is LGHNA and CDR2 is YNFKEQ. The length of the CDR3 is 15 residues. CDR3 sequence (DNA): TGTGCCAGCAGCCAAGAACAGACAAGTAGGACTGAAGCTTTCTTT. It codes for CASSQEQTSRTEAFF.

This clonotype was seen just once. The junction does not match germline at one end; this may be a read error. The J gene is TRBJ1-5, the V gene TRBV19; D may be TRBD1 (5 bases). The germline CDR1 and CDR2 sequences are LNHDA and SQIVND (reference sequence). This CDR3 is built from 15 residues. The CDR3: CASSLIGDSDQPQHF. DNA for the CDR3: TGTGCCAGTAGCCTGATAGGGGATAGCGATCAGCCCCAGCATTTT. The entire variable domain, with the rest obtained from reference TRBV19 and TRBJ1-5, is as follows: DGGITQSPKYLFRKEGQNVTLSCEQNLNHDAMYWYRQDPGQGLRLIYYSQIVNDFQKGDIAEGYSVSREKKESFPLTVTSAQKNPTAFYLCASSLIGDSDQPQHFGDGTRLSIL.

About this clonotype itself: A read error may explain this, as a much larger clone is one base away. J is TRBJ2-2 and V is TRBV12-3 or TRBV12-4; D gene unclear. This CDR3 region has 11 residues. V was shortened by 8 bases and J by 7 bases, with 8 bases between the two germline ends. The CDR3 nucleotides are TGTGCCAGCGGCCCCCACGGGGAGCTGTTTTTT. As protein: CASGPHGELFF.

This chain connects TRBV20-1 to TRBJ1-2, with D uncertain. Germline loops: CDR1 DFQATT, CDR2 SNEGSKA (reference sequence). V was pared by 6 bases and J by 4 bases, with 18 bases between. The CDR3 length is 14 residues. As DNA, the CDR3 is TGCAGTGCCAACCAGATGGCAGGAGGCTATGGCTACACCTTC. Amino acids: CSANQMAGGYGYTF.

This clonotype has a count of ten or more. The chain employs TRBV7-8 and TRBJ1-5; no definite D call. Between the trimmed V and J ends, which lost 1 base and 6 bases, there was a span of 4 bases. In germline, CDR1 is SGHVS, CDR2 FQNEAQ. CDR3 length equals 12 residues. In DNA, the CDR3 is TGTGCCAGCAGCTTAGGGCCTCAGCCCCAGCATTTT. Its protein product is CASSLGPQPQHF.

This clonotype was counted at least ten times. This rearrangement joins TRBV9 to TRBJ1-1; no definite D call. The CDR3 spans 16 residues. Trimming left V 4 bases short and J 3 bases short, with 19 bases between. Germline V CDR1 and CDR2: SGDLS, YYNGEE. CDR3 amino acids: CASSPSGLTLDTEAFF. CDR3 sequence (DNA): TGTGCCAGCAGCCCCAGTGGGCTCACCCTAGACACTGAAGCTTTCTTT.

This clonotype showed up many times. The J gene is TRBJ2-5, the V gene TRBV7-9, with TRBD2 matching 7 bases. This CDR3 is 17 amino acids long. The ends lost 4 bases at V and 0 bases at J; junction bases unmatched: 11. Germline CDR1 and CDR2: SEHNR and FQNEAQ (reference sequence). The CDR3 is CASSSSFSGKYQETQYF. CDR3 nucleotides: TGTGCCAGCAGCTCCTCCTTCAGCGGGAAATACCAAGAGACCCAGTACTTC.

This clonotype was observed many times. The rearrangement uses TRBV12-3 or TRBV12-4 and TRBJ1-6; 9 nucleotides agree with TRBD1. Trimming cost V 6 bases and J 11 bases; bases outside gene matches: 8. There are 14 residues in the CDR3. The CDR3 region is CASRNRGLLTPLHF. The CDR3 region has the DNA TGTGCCAGCAGAAACAGGGGGCTCTTGACACCCCTCCACTTT.

This clonotype was counted at least ten times. This chain uses TRBV7-2 with TRBJ2-5; 8 bases agree with TRBD2. CDR1 is SGHTA, CDR2 FQGNSA, per germline. The length of the CDR3 is 16 residues. The junction had 10 bases not matched to a gene; V was cut back by 5 bases and J by 2 bases. The CDR3 coding sequence is TGTGCCAGCAGCGGGCAAAGCGGGGGCTTACAAGAGACCCAGTACTTC. It encodes CASSGQSGGLQETQYF.

This chain joins TRBV7-9 and TRBJ1-1, with D possibly matching TRBD1 (6 bases). V lost 5 bases, J lost 5 bases, and 15 bases lay in between. Germline V CDR1 and CDR2: SEHNR, FQNEAQ (reference sequence). The CDR3 totals 14 residues. The CDR3 DNA is TGTGCCAGCAGCAACGCGGGGACATTGACTGAAGCTTTCTTT. Protein: CASSNAGTLTEAFF. Full variable domain (remainder filled in from reference TRBV7-9 and TRBJ1-1): DTGVSQNPRHKITKRGQNVTFRCDPISEHNRLYWYRQTLGQGPEFLTYFQNEAQLEKSRLLSDRFSAERPKGSFSTLEIQRTEQGDSAMYLCASSNAGTLTEAFFGQGTRLTVV.

The V and J genes are TRBV25-1 and TRBJ1-3, with 8 bases matching TRBD1. This CDR3 contains 15 residues. Germline V CDR1 and CDR2: MGHDK, SYGVNS. V shed 8 bases and J 5 bases; nucleotides not matched to a gene: 11. The DNA of the CDR3 is TGTGCCAGCGTTGAAGTCCCAGGGGGCCGAAACACCATATATTTT. Protein sequence: CASVEVPGGRNTIYF.

This clonotype has a count of ten or more. V is TRBV7-9 and J is TRBJ1-1; tentatively, D is TRBD1 (5 bases). The CDR3 loop spans 15 amino acids. Germline V lookup: CDR1 SEHNR, CDR2 FQNEAQ (reference sequence). V lost 5 bases, J lost 4 bases, and 17 bases lay in between. CDR3 protein: CASSGGTLRGTEAFF. Written as DNA, the CDR3 is TGTGCCAGCAGCGGAGGGACCCTTCGGGGCACTGAAGCTTTCTTT.

About this clonotype itself: Since the CDR3 does not end with the conserved phenylalanine or tryptophan, this likely comes from a read error. The chain recombines TRBV5-5 with TRBJ2-7, with D possibly being TRBD1 (6 bases). Germline CDR1 SGHKS, CDR2 YYEKEE (reference sequence). This CDR3 is built from 14 residues. CDR3 nucleotides: TGCGCCAGCAGCCAAGCACAGGGAACCTACGAGCAGTACCTC. The encoded protein is CASSQAQGTYEQYL.